These T cell receptor beta chains were read from a single sample in a study. Each CDR3 protein is one row after TCRdb ran MiXCR on the RT-PCR reads. The sample includes hundreds of thousands of distinct CDR3 sequences, more than 13% of them seen just once. Sequencing used memory CD4+ T cells from blood. These receptors came from a female donor in good health, serving as a healthy control. Both conserved end residues are part of each CDR3. D genes are given only for firm matches. Size tells how often a clone was seen (once, few, many) or the class of an expanded clone, and some rows leave it out.

j_call v_call clone_size d_call cdr3_nt cdr3_aa
TRBJ1-1 TRBV6-6 few - TGTGCCAGCAGAATAGGTTTGGGTGTCGGCACTGAAGCTTTCTTT CASRIGLGVGTEAFF
TRBJ1-2 TRBV28 once - TGTGCCACTCTTGCTAACTATGGCTACACCTTC CATLANYGYTF
TRBJ2-3 TRBV7-2 few - TGTGCCAGCAGCTTAGTGGACGCTAGCACAGATACGCAGTATTTT CASSLVDASTDTQYF
TRBJ2-3 TRBV4-3 few TRBD2 TGCGCCAGCAGCCAACTAGCGGGAGCAGATACGCAGTATTTT CASSQLAGADTQYF
TRBJ2-3 TRBV27 many - TGTGCCAGCAGTTTCTCCCGGCGTGGTGGCACAGATACGCAGTATTTT CASSFSRRGGTDTQYF
TRBJ2-5 TRBV29-1 many - TGCAGCGTTACCAGGGTTTTAAGGGAGACCCAGTACTTC CSVTRVLRETQYF
TRBJ1-6 TRBV27 - - TGTGCCAGCAGCCCACTCCAGGGAGGGTATAATTCACCCCTCCACTTT CASSPLQGGYNSPLHF
TRBJ2-1 TRBV12-3/TRBV12-4 many TRBD2 TGTGCCAGCACCCTTAGCGGGACCGTCGCTCCGTTCTTC CASTLSGTVAPFF
TRBJ2-7 TRBV4-1 many TRBD1 TGCGCCAGCAGCCGCGGGACAGGGGACTCCTACGAGCAGTACTTC CASSRGTGDSYEQYF
TRBJ2-7 TRBV12-3/TRBV12-4 many - TGTGCCAGCAGTTTGTCCCACGAGCAGTACTTC CASSLSHEQYF
TRBJ2-1 TRBV5-1 few TRBD2 TGCGCCAGCAGCCCCCCTAGCGGACAAAGCTACAATGAGCAGTTCTTC CASSPPSGQSYNEQFF
TRBJ2-3 TRBV10-3 few - TGTGCCATCACGGCCCAAGGGGGCACAGATACGCAGTATTTT CAITAQGGTDTQYF
TRBJ1-2 TRBV6-5 few - TGTGCCAGCTATTCGACCGGGGCCTACAATGGCTACACCTTC CASYSTGAYNGYTF
TRBJ2-5 TRBV6-2/TRBV6-3 few TRBD2 TGTGCCAGCAGTTACTGGAGCGGGGAAGAGACCCAGTACTTC CASSYWSGEETQYF
TRBJ1-1 TRBV30 - - TGTGCCTGGGGGGCAGGGTTGAACACTGAAGCTTTCTTT CAWGAGLNTEAFF
TRBJ2-5 TRBV9 - - TGTGCCAGCAGCTTCCGACCGGGCGGAAGGGAGACCCAGTACTTC CASSFRPGGRETQYF
TRBJ2-1 TRBV11-2 few TRBD2 TGTGCCAGCATCAGTAGCGGGGACCACTCCTACAATGAGCAGTTCTTC CASISSGDHSYNEQFF
TRBJ2-3 TRBV6-5 - - TGTGCCAGCAAACGGGACAGGGGGCTAGCGGGAGGGCCAGATACGCAGTATTTT CASKRDRGLAGGPDTQYF
TRBJ2-5 TRBV3-1 few - TGTGCCAGCAGCCAACCTAGTACCCTTCAAGAGACCCAGTACTTC CASSQPSTLQETQYF
TRBJ1-2 TRBV14 few - TGTGCCAGCAGCCTCTACTCAATCGGGGATGGCTACACCTTC CASSLYSIGDGYTF
TRBJ2-7 TRBV6-5 - TRBD1 TGTGCCAGCAGGGGGACAGCCCTCCACGAGCAGTACTTC CASRGTALHEQYF
TRBJ2-1 TRBV5-5 few - TGTGCCAGCAGCCTATCCATGGGGTCCAATGAGCAGTTCTTC CASSLSMGSNEQFF
TRBJ2-6 TRBV20-1 few - TGCAGTGCTAGAGATCTAGGGGGAGGGCCCTCTGGGGCCAACGTCCTGACTTTC CSARDLGGGPSGANVLTF
TRBJ1-5 TRBV5-1 few - TGCGCCAGCAGCTTGGTAGGTGGGGTGAGCAATCAGCCCCAGCATTTT CASSLVGGVSNQPQHF
TRBJ2-1 TRBV24-1 - TRBD2 TGTGCCACCAGTGACCCCGGGACTAGCGGGAGTGGGAGCTCCTACAATGAGCAGTTCTTC CATSDPGTSGSGSSYNEQFF
TRBJ2-1 TRBV3-1 - TRBD2 TGTGCCAGCAGCCAATTAGCGGGAAATATGGATGAGCAGTTCTTC CASSQLAGNMDEQFF
TRBJ2-7 TRBV24-1 few TRBD1 TGTGCCACCAGTGGACAGGGCGGCGAGCAGTACTTC CATSGQGGEQYF
TRBJ2-7 TRBV5-1 - - TGCGCCAGCAGCTCTGGGACACTTTTAGGAGAGCAGTACTTC CASSSGTLLGEQYF
TRBJ1-1 TRBV5-1 - - TGCGCCAGCAGCCCGGAGGGGGGGGGGACTGAAGCTTTCTTT CASSPEGGGTEAFF
TRBJ2-7 TRBV27 - - TGTGCCAGCAGTCCCGGGACCCACGGGTACTACGAGCAGTACTTC CASSPGTHGYYEQYF
TRBJ2-4 TRBV15 many - TGTGCCACCAGCAAATCCGGGACATTAAACATTCAGTACTTC CATSKSGTLNIQYF
TRBJ2-3 TRBV6-5 many - TGTGCCAGCAGTTACTCAGCCTGGGCGGGTACGCAGTATTTT CASSYSAWAGTQYF
TRBJ1-2 TRBV29-1 - - TGCAGCGCCCTGGGGGGTTATGGCTACACCTTC CSALGGYGYTF
TRBJ2-7 TRBV18 few TRBD1 TGTGCCAGCTCACCTACGAGGGACAGGGTTACCGAGCAGTACTTC CASSPTRDRVTEQYF
TRBJ2-3 TRBV9 few TRBD1 TGTGCCAGCGCCTGGGGGACAGGGGAAACCACAGATACGCAGTATTTT CASAWGTGETTDTQYF
TRBJ2-7 TRBV27 - - TGTGCCAGCAGTCCACCCTGGGCTACCAGTTTATCCTACAAGCAGTACTTC CASSPPWATSLSYKQYF
TRBJ2-2 TRBV27 - TRBD2 TGTCTGTCGCGGGAGAATAGGTACACCGGGGAGCTGTTTTTT CLSRENRYTGELFF
TRBJ1-2 TRBV5-1 many - TGCGCCAGCAGCTTGAGTTTACCGAACTATGGCTACACCTTC CASSLSLPNYGYTF
TRBJ1-2 TRBV7-2 few - TGTGCCAGCAGCTTAGAGATCTGGACCTATGGCTACACCTTC CASSLEIWTYGYTF
TRBJ2-7 TRBV7-2 few - TGTGCCAGCACCTCTCACTACGAGCAGTACTTC CASTSHYEQYF